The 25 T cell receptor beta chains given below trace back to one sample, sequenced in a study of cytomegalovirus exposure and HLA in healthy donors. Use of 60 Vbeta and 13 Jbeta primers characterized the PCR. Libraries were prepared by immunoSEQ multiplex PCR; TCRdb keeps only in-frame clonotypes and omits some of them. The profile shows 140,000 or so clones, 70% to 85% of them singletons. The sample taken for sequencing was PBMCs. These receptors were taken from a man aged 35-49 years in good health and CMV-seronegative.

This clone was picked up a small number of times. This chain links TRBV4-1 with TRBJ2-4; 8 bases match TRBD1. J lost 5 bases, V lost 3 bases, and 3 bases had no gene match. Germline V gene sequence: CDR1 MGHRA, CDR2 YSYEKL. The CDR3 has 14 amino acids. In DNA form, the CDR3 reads TGCGCCAGCAGCCAGCTGACAGGGGAAAACATTCAGTACTTC. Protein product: CASSQLTGENIQYF.

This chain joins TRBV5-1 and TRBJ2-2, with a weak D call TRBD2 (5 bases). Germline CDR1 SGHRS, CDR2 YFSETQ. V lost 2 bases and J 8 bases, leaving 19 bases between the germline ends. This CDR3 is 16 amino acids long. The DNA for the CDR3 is TGCGCCAGCAGCTTACGTCTTCCGGGGAAATCAGGGGAGCTGTTTTTT. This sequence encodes CASSLRLPGKSGELFF.

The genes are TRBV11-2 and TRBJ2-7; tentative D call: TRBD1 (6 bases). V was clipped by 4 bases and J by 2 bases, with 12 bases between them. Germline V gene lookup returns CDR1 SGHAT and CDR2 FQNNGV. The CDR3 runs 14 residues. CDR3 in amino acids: CASSWEGQPYEQYF. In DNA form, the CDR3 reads TGTGCCAGCAGCTGGGAAGGACAGCCCTACGAGCAGTACTTC.

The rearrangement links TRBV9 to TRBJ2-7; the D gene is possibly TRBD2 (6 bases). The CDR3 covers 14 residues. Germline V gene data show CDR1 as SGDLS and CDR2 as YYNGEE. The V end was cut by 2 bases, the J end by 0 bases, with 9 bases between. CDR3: CASSVGGDSYEQYF. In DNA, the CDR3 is TGTGCCAGCAGCGTCGGGGGAGACTCCTACGAGCAGTACTTC.

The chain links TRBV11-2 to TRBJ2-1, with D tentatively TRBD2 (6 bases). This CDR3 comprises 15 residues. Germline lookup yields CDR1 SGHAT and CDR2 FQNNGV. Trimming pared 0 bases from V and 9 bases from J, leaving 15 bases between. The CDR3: CASSLDRGRRGEQFF. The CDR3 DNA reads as TGTGCCAGCAGCTTAGATCGGGGACGGCGGGGTGAGCAGTTCTTC.

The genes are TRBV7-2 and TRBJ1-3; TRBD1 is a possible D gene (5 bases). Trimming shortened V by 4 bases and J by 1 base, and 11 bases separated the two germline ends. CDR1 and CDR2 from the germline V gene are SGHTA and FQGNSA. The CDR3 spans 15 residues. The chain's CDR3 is CASSSQGGSGNTIYF. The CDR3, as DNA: TGTGCCAGCAGCTCTCAGGGTGGGTCTGGAAACACCATATATTTT.

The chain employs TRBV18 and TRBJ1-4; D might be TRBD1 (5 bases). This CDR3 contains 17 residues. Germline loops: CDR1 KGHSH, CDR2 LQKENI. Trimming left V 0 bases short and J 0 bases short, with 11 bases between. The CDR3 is CASSPPQGFTTNEKLFF. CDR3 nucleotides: TGTGCCAGCTCACCACCGCAGGGCTTTACAACTAATGAAAAACTGTTTTTT.

CDR3 nucleotides: TGTGCCACAGCTACAGGGGATAATTCACCCCTCCACTTT. It yields the protein CATATGDNSPLHF. This chain links TRBV6-1 with TRBJ1-6; 7 bases align to TRBD1. Trimming cost V 10 bases and J 5 bases; bases outside gene matches: 5. CDR3 length equals 13 residues. CDR1 is MNHNS and CDR2 is SASEGT in the germline V gene.

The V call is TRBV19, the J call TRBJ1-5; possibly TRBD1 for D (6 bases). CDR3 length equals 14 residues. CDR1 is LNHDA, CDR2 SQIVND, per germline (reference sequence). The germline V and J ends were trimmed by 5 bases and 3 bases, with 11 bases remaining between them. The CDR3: CASSGRTDNQPQHF. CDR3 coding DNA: TGTGCCAGTAGTGGCCGGACAGACAATCAGCCCCAGCATTTT.

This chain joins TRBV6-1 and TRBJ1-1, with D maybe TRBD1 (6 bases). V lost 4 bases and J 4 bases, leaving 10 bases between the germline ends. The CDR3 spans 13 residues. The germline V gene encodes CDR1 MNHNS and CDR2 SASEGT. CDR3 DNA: TGTGCCAGCAGTGTCCAGGACAGCACTGAAGCTTTCTTT. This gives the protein CASSVQDSTEAFF.

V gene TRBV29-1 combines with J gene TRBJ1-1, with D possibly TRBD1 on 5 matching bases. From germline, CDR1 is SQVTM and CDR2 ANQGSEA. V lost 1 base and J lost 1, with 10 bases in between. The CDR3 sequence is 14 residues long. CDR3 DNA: TGCAGCGTTGAAGGGGGCAGGGCGAACACTGAAGCTTTCTTT. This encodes CSVEGGRANTEAFF. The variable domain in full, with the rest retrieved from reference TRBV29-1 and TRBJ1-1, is SAVISQKPSRDICQRGTSLTIQCQVDSQVTMMFWYRQQPGQSLTLIATANQGSEATYESGFVIDKFPISRPNLTFSTLTVSNMSPEDSSIYLCSVEGGRANTEAFFGQGTRLTVV.

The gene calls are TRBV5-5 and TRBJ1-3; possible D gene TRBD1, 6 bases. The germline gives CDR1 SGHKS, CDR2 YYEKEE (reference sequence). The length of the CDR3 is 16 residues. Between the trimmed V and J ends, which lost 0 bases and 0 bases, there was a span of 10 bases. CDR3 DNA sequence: TGTGCCAGCAGCTTGGCCGGCAGGGGCTCTGGAAACACCATATATTTT. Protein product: CASSLAGRGSGNTIYF. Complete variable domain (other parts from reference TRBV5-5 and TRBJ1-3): DAGVTQSPTHLIKTRGQQVTLRCSPISGHKSVSWYQQVLGQGPQFIFQYYEKEERGRGNFPDRFSARQFPNYSSELNVNALLLGDSALYLCASSLAGRGSGNTIYFGEGSWLTVV.

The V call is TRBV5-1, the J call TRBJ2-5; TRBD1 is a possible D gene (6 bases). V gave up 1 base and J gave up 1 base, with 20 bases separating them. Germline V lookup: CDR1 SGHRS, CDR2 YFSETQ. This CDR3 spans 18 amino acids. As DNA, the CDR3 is TGCGCCAGCAGCTTGAACCCTCCGACAGGCCATTTCCAAGAGACCCAGTACTTC. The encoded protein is CASSLNPPTGHFQETQYF.

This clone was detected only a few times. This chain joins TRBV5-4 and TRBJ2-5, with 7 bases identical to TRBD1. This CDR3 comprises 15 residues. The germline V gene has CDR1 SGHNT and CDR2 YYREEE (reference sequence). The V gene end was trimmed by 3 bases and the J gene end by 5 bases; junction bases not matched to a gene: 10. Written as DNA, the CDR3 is TGTGCCAGCAGCTCCAACAGGGGAGTTCGGGAGACCCAGTACTTC. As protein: CASSSNRGVRETQYF.

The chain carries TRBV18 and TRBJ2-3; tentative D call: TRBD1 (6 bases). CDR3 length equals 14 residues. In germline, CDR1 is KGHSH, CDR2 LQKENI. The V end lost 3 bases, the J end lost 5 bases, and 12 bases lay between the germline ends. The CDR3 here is CASSPSGQRDTQYF. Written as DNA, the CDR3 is TGTGCCAGCTCACCCTCCGGACAGCGAGATACGCAGTATTTT.

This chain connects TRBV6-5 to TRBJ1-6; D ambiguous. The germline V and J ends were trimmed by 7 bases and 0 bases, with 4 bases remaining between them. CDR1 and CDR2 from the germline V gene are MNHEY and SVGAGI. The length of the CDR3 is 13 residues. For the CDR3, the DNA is TGTGCCAGCACCGGCTCCTATAATTCACCCCTCCACTTT. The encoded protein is CASTGSYNSPLHF.

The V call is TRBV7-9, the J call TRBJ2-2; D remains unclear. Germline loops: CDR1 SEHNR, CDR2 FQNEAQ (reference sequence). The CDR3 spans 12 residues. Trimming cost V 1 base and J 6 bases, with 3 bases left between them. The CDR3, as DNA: TGTGCCAGCAGCTTAGGGCCCGGGGAGCTGTTTTTT. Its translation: CASSLGPGELFF.

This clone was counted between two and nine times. The CDR3 protein is CASSNEWEIQETQYF. The DNA of the CDR3 is TGTGCCAGCAGTAATGAATGGGAGATCCAAGAGACCCAGTACTTC. This chain links TRBV6-1 with TRBJ2-5; possible D gene TRBD2, 5 bases. The CDR3 contains 15 residues. Trimming took off 5 bases at V and 1 base at J, with 14 bases between the two ends. Germline CDR1 reads MNHNS; CDR2 reads SASEGT.

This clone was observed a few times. The chain's CDR3 is CASSEALPGLETQYF. In DNA form, the CDR3 reads TGTGCCAGCAGTGAAGCGCTTCCGGGTCTTGAGACCCAGTACTTC. The chain combines TRBV2 with TRBJ2-5; D is undetermined. Germline lookup yields CDR1 SNHLY and CDR2 FYNNEI. The length of the CDR3 is 15 residues. V lost 0 bases, J lost 5 bases, and 13 bases lay in between.

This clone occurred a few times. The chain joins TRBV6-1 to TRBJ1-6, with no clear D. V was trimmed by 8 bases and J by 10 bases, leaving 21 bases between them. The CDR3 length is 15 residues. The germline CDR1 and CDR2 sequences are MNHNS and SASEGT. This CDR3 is CASEEDGSNGSPLHF. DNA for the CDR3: TGTGCCAGCGAGGAGGATGGGAGTAATGGGTCACCCCTCCACTTT.

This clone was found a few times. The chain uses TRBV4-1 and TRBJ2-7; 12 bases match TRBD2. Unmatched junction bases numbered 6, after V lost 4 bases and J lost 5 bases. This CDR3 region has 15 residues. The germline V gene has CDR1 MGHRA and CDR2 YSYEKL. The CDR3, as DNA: TGCGCCAGCAGCCCGAGGACTAGCGGGATCGACGAGCAGTACTTC. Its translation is CASSPRTSGIDEQYF.

This CDR3 reads CAISVGQGVNTEAFF. The CDR3 nucleotides are TGTGCCATCAGTGTCGGACAGGGGGTGAACACTGAAGCTTTCTTT. The V call is TRBV10-3, the J call TRBJ1-1; 10 positions agree with TRBD1. The germline CDR1 and CDR2 sequences are ENHRY and SYGVKD. V lost 4 bases and J lost 0; bases outside the gene matches: 2. The CDR3 runs to 15 residues.

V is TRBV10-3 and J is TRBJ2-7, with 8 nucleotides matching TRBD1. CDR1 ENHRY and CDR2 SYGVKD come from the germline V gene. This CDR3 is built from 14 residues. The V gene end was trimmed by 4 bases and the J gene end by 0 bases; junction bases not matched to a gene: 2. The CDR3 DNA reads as TGTGCCATCAGTGGGGACAGGACCTCCTACGAGCAGTACTTC. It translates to CAISGDRTSYEQYF.

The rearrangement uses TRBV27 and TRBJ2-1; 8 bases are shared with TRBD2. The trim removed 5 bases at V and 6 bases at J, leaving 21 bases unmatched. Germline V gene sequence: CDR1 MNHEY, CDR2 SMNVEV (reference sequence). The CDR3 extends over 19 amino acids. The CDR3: CASSPTEIDLGGGFNEQFF. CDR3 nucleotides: TGTGCCAGCAGTCCCACAGAGATTGATTTGGGCGGGGGGTTCAATGAGCAGTTCTTC.

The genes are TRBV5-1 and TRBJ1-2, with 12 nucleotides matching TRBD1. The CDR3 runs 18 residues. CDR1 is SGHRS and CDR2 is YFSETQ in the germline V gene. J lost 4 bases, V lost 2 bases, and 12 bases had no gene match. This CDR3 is CASSFSGGGQGAVYGYTF. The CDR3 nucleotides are TGCGCCAGCAGCTTTTCCGGCGGGGGACAGGGGGCGGTCTATGGCTACACCTTC.